These 21 T cell receptor beta chains were all obtained from the same sample, sequenced in a study of breast tumors, draining lymph nodes, adjacent tissues. TCRdb redid the calling of the multiplex PCR reads with MiXCR, one entry per CDR3 protein. The table lists more than 20,000 distinct CDR3 sequences, almost 70% of them singletons, with about 22% in the top ten. Sequencing was carried out using tumor-adjacent breast tissue. The receptors stem from a female donor with breast cancer. Some clones in this sample may be carry-over from other donors' samples.

The chain uses TRBV9 and TRBJ2-2; D not certain. The CDR3 covers 16 residues. The germline V and J ends were trimmed by 5 bases and 4 bases, with 18 bases remaining between them. Germline loops: CDR1 SGDLS, CDR2 YYNGEE. This CDR3 reads CASSDDIVGVTGELFF. The CDR3 DNA is TGTGCCAGCAGTGACGACATTGTCGGCGTCACCGGGGAGCTGTTTTTT.

This clonotype rates as medium-sized. The chain has TRBV7-9 and TRBJ2-5; D perhaps matches TRBD2 (5 bases). CDR1 is SEHNR and CDR2 is FQNEAQ in the germline V gene (reference sequence). V was trimmed by 3 bases and J by 2 bases, leaving 16 bases between them. The CDR3 loop spans 16 amino acids. The CDR3 sequence: CASSFLEGTTQETQYF. CDR3 sequence (DNA): TGTGCCAGCAGCTTTCTAGAGGGAACCACACAAGAGACCCAGTACTTC.

The count of this clonotype is one. The CDR3 protein is CASSFGTRDNEQFF. Written as DNA, the CDR3 is TGTGCCAGCAGTTTCGGGACAAGGGACAATGAGCAGTTCTTC. The genes are TRBV28 and TRBJ2-1; a possible D gene is TRBD1 (6 bases). The V and J ends lost 3 bases and 5 bases respectively, with 11 bases between them. Per the germline V gene, CDR1 is MDHEN and CDR2 is SYDVKM. This CDR3 contains 14 residues.

This chain joins TRBV20-1 and TRBJ2-7; D is undetermined. Germline V CDR1 and CDR2: DFQATT, SNEGSKA (reference sequence). There are 15 residues in the CDR3. The ends were cut back, 0 bases at V and 0 bases at J, with 12 bases in the middle. The DNA of the CDR3 is TGCAGTGCTAGAGATTTTGGGCCGGGCTCCTACGAGCAGTACTTC. Its protein product is CSARDFGPGSYEQYF.

With respect to this clonotype: At one end the junction does not follow the germline gene, possibly because of a read error. This sequence joins TRBV28 and TRBJ1-2; no reliable D call. Germline V gene lookup returns CDR1 MDHEN and CDR2 SYDVKM. The CDR3 sequence is 13 residues long. CDR3 sequence: CASSKVVPMATPF. In nucleotides, the CDR3 is TGTGCCAGCAGTAAGGTAGTCCCTATGGCTACACCCTTC.

In its sample, this clonotype was seen many times. The V gene is TRBV4-2, the J gene TRBJ2-1; 10 bases are shared with TRBD2. Unmatched junction bases numbered 5, after V lost 3 bases and J lost 6 bases. This CDR3 comprises 15 residues. The germline CDR1 and CDR2 sequences are LGHNA and YNFKEQ. CDR3 coding DNA: TGTGCCAGCAGCCACGCTACTAGCGGGGTCAATGAGCAGTTCTTC. Translating it yields CASSHATSGVNEQFF.

The chain recombines TRBV6-4 with TRBJ2-3, with D tentatively TRBD1 (6 bases). CDR1 is MRHNA and CDR2 is SNTAGT in the germline V gene. The CDR3 runs 14 residues. V was pared by 8 bases and J by 6 bases, with 18 bases between. CDR3 amino acids: CASEGQRCEDTQYF. CDR3 in DNA: TGTGCCAGCGAAGGACAGAGATGCGAGGATACGCAGTATTTT.

V gene TRBV20-1 combines with J gene TRBJ2-7; tentatively, D is TRBD2 (5 bases). CDR1 and CDR2 from the germline V gene are DFQATT and SNEGSKA (reference sequence). The CDR3 spans 15 residues. The germline V and J ends were trimmed by 7 bases and 6 bases, with 25 bases remaining between them. CDR3 loop: CSGMEAGPGSGEQYF. CDR3 coding DNA: TGCAGTGGCATGGAGGCTGGACCGGGGTCTGGCGAGCAGTACTTC.

This clonotype was observed at least ten times. The chain recombines TRBV14 with TRBJ2-3, with 7 bases aligning to TRBD1. With 2 bases clipped from V and 4 bases from J, the junction kept 6 bases outside the gene matches. This CDR3 region has 15 residues. CDR1 SGHDN and CDR2 FVKESK come from the germline V gene. This CDR3 reads CASSQLGQASDTQYF. The CDR3 DNA reads TGTGCCAGCAGCCAACTCGGACAGGCCTCAGATACGCAGTATTTT.

This clonotype ranks as medium-sized (0.01 to 0.1%). The J gene is TRBJ1-2, the V gene TRBV5-5, with a tentative D call TRBD1 (6 bases). Germline CDR1 is SGHKS and CDR2 is YYEKEE (reference sequence). This CDR3 has 13 amino acids. Trimming removed 4 bases from V and 2 bases from J, with 9 bases in between. CDR3: CASSPGQNYGYTF. The CDR3 DNA sequence: TGTGCCAGCAGCCCTGGACAGAACTATGGCTACACCTTC.

Of note for this clonotype: A junction end diverges from the germline sequence, so it may reflect a read error. The chain carries TRBV9 and TRBJ2-5, with TRBD2 matching over 9 bases. CDR3 length: 14 amino acids. Germline values: CDR1 SGDLS, CDR2 YYNGEE. The CDR3, as DNA: TGTGCCAGCAGAGTAGCGGGAGTGGAGGGGACCCAGTACTTC. Residues: CASRVAGVEGTQYF. Supplemented by reference TRBV9 and TRBJ2-5, the full variable domain reads DSGVTQTPKHLITATGQRVTLRCSPRSGDLSVYWYQQSLDQGLQFLIQYYNGEERAKGNILERFSAQQFPDLHSELNLSSLELGDSALYFCASRVAGVEGTQYFGPGTRLLVL.

The sample holds a few counts of this clonotype. This chain uses TRBV5-6 with TRBJ1-2, with TRBD1 matching over 8 bases. With V trimmed by 4 bases and J by 1 base, 3 bases remained unmatched. Germline CDR1 is SGHDT and CDR2 is YYEEEE. This CDR3 has 14 residues. The CDR3 sequence is CASSQGAGNYGYTF. The CDR3, as DNA: TGTGCCAGCAGCCAGGGGGCAGGTAACTATGGCTACACCTTC.

The chain couples TRBV11-2 to TRBJ2-3, with a tentative D call TRBD2 (6 bases). V lost 5 bases and J lost 0, with 15 bases in between. This CDR3 is built from 16 residues. Per the germline V gene, CDR1 is SGHAT and CDR2 is FQNNGV. The chain's CDR3 is CASSPRGLASTDTQYF. In DNA form, the CDR3 reads TGTGCCAGCAGCCCGAGGGGTCTAGCGAGCACAGATACGCAGTATTTT.

The chain joins TRBV2 to TRBJ2-7, with a possible D match to TRBD2 (6 bases). The CDR3 has 14 residues. V lost 11 bases and J 0 bases, leaving 17 bases between the germline ends. Germline V gene sequence: CDR1 SNHLY, CDR2 FYNNEI. The CDR3 protein is CAWGNPTSSYEQYF. The DNA of the CDR3 is TGTGCCTGGGGGAACCCGACTAGCTCCTACGAGCAGTACTTC. Based on the CDR3 plus reference TRBV2 and TRBJ2-7, the full variable domain is EPEVTQTPSHQVTQMGQEVILRCVPISNHLYFYWYRQILGQKVEFLVSFYNNEISEKSEIFDDQFSVERPDGSNFTLKIRSTKLEDSAMYFCAWGNPTSSYEQYFGPGTRLTVT.

V is TRBV6-1 and J is TRBJ2-7, with TRBD1 matching over 9 bases. The V segment lost 6 bases and the J segment 4 bases; nucleotides outside the gene matches: 4. Germline V gene lookup returns CDR1 MNHNS and CDR2 SASEGT. This CDR3 region has 13 residues. The CDR3 is CASSRTGEYEQYF. In DNA form, the CDR3 reads TGTGCCAGCAGCCGGACAGGGGAGTACGAGCAGTACTTC.

The rearrangement links TRBV4-2 to TRBJ2-7; perhaps TRBD1 as D (5 bases). V was cut by 2 bases and J by 5 bases, with 10 bases left in between. Germline CDR1 reads LGHNA; CDR2 reads YNFKEQ. CDR3 length: 13 residues. The CDR3 DNA reads as TGTGCCAGCAGCCAACAACGACAGAACGAGCAGTACTTC. Protein: CASSQQRQNEQYF.

This clonotype has more than one count but fewer than ten. The chain is built from TRBV2 and TRBJ1-1; tentatively, D is TRBD1 (5 bases). Trimming stripped 0 bases from V and 6 bases from J, with 14 bases between. The CDR3 loop spans 15 amino acids. CDR1 and CDR2 from the germline V gene are SNHLY and FYNNEI. The CDR3 bases are TGTGCCAGCAGTGAAGCGGAAGGGGTAGTCCCTGAAGCTTTCTTT. As protein: CASSEAEGVVPEAFF.

The J gene is TRBJ2-3, the V gene TRBV12-3 or TRBV12-4; tentative D call: TRBD1 (6 bases). The V end was cut by 1 base, the J end by 2 bases, with 10 bases between. The CDR3 is made up of 15 amino acids. The CDR3 coding sequence is TGTGCCAGCAGTTTAGGCCAGGGGTTCACAGATACGCAGTATTTT. It encodes CASSLGQGFTDTQYF.

This rearrangement joins TRBV2 to TRBJ2-2; D gene unclear. V was trimmed by 6 bases and J by 4 bases, leaving 15 bases between them. Germline-derived CDR1 and CDR2 are SNHLY and FYNNEI. The CDR3 extends over 15 amino acids. CDR3 DNA: TGTGCCAGCAGCCCCGACTCGGTCGGCACCGGGGAGCTGTTTTTT. It codes for CASSPDSVGTGELFF.

The chain combines TRBV20-1 with TRBJ2-3; D call uncertain. V dropped 3 bases and J dropped 1 base, with 11 bases sitting between them. Germline V lookup: CDR1 DFQATT, CDR2 SNEGSKA (reference sequence). This CDR3 has 14 amino acids. As DNA, the CDR3 is TGCAGTGCTAGTGCGCGGTACCGCACAGATACGCAGTATTTT. Translated: CSASARYRTDTQYF.

By proportion, this clonotype is medium-sized. The rearrangement links TRBV6-4 to TRBJ1-5; D is perhaps TRBD1 (6 bases). Trimming took off 8 bases at V and 5 bases at J, with 13 bases between the two ends. The germline gives CDR1 MRHNA, CDR2 SNTAGT. The CDR3 sequence is 13 residues long. The CDR3 reads CASSTGTHQPQHF. In DNA form, the CDR3 reads TGTGCCAGCTCAACAGGGACTCATCAGCCCCAGCATTTT.